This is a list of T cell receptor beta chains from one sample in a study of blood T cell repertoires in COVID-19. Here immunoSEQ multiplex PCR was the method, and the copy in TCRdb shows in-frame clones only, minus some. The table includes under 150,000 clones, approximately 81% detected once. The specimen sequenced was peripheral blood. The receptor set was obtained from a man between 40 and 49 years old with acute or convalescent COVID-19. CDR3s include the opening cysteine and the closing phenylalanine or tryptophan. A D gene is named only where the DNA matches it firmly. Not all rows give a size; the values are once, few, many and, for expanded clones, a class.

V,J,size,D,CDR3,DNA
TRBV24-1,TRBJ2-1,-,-,CATSDLGQVRFF,TGTGCCACCAGTGATTTGGGACAAGTTCGGTTCTTC
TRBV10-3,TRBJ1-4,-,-,CATTSATNEKLFF,TGTGCCACCACATCCGCAACTAATGAAAAACTGTTTTTT
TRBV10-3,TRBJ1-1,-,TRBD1,CAISESGQGDPRTEAFF,TGTGCCATCAGTGAGTCTGGACAGGGGGATCCGAGGACTGAAGCTTTCTTT
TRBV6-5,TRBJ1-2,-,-,CASSRQASTPGYTF,TGTGCCAGCAGTAGACAAGCCTCCACTCCTGGCTACACCTTC
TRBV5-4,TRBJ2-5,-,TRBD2,CASSLPGTSGDQETQYF,TGTGCCAGCAGCTTACCCGGGACTAGCGGGGACCAAGAGACCCAGTACTTC
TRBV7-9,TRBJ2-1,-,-,CASSLGSGTRDEQFF,TGTGCCAGCAGCTTAGGCTCCGGGACACGCGATGAGCAGTTCTTC
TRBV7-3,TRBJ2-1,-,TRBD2,CASSFTGTSEVSSYNEQFF,TGTGCCAGCAGCTTTACCGGGACTAGCGAAGTGAGCTCCTACAATGAGCAGTTCTTC
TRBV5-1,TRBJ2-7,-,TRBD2,CASSGGLAGREQYF,TGCGCCAGCAGCGGGGGACTAGCGGGGAGGGAGCAGTACTTC
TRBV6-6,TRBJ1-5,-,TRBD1,CASSGQGEGQPQHF,TGTGCCAGCAGTGGACAGGGGGAAGGTCAGCCCCAGCATTTT
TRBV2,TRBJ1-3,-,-,CASKGRGSGNTIYF,TGTGCCAGCAAAGGCAGGGGCTCTGGAAACACCATATATTTT
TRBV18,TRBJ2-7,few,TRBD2,CASSPGLATVYF,TGTGCCAGCTCACCAGGACTAGCTACAGTGTACTTC
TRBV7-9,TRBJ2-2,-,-,CASSRGQSTGELFF,TGTGCCAGCAGCCGCGGACAGAGCACCGGGGAGCTGTTTTTT
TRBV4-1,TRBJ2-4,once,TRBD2,CASSQGLAGFIKNIQYF,TGCGCCAGCAGCCAAGGTCTAGCGGGGTTTATCAAAAACATTCAGTACTTC
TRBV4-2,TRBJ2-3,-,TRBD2,CASSRLAGGDTDTQYF,TGTGCCAGCAGCCGCCTAGCGGGGGGGGACACAGATACGCAGTATTTT
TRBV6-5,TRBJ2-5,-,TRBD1,CASSYSGQVVQETQYF,TGTGCCAGCAGTTACTCGGGACAGGTGGTTCAAGAGACCCAGTACTTC
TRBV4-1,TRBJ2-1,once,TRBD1,CASSRKTGGVEYNEQFF,TGCGCCAGCAGCCGAAAGACAGGGGGAGTCGAGTACAATGAGCAGTTCTTC
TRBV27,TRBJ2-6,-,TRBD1,CASMPGQGLSGANVLTF,TGTGCCAGCATGCCGGGACAGGGCCTCTCTGGGGCCAACGTCCTGACTTTC
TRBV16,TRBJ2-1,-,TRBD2,CASSPFGAGGHEQFF,TGTGCCAGCAGCCCGTTCGGGGCGGGGGGGCATGAGCAGTTCTTC
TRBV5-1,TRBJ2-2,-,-,CASSQDIANTGELFF,TGCGCCAGCAGCCAGGACATAGCGAACACCGGGGAGCTGTTTTTT
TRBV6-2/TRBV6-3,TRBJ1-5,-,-,CASSYSGQRDQPQHF,TGTGCCAGCAGTTACTCAGGACAGAGGGATCAGCCCCAGCATTTT
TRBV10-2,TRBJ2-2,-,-,CASTSRDTGELFF,TGCGCCAGCACATCGAGGGACACCGGGGAGCTGTTTTTT
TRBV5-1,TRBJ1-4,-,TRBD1,CASSLGQGASEKLFF,TGCGCCAGCAGCTTGGGACAGGGGGCAAGTGAAAAACTGTTTTTT
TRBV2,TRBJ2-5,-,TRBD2,CASKFAGGQETQYF,TGTGCCAGCAAGTTTGCGGGGGGACAAGAGACCCAGTACTTC
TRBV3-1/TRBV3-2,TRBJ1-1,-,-,CASSPPRAGLIAEAFF,TGTGCCAGCAGCCCCCCAAGGGCAGGGCTGATCGCTGAAGCTTTCTTT
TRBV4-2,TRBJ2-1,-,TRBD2,CASSQVGRGGNEQFF,TGTGCCAGCAGCCAAGTAGGACGGGGAGGGAATGAGCAGTTCTTC
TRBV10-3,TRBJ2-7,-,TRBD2,CAISEVASGDPRHEQYF,TGTGCCATCAGTGAGGTGGCTAGCGGGGACCCTCGGCACGAGCAGTACTTC
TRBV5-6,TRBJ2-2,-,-,CASSSAAGWELFF,TGTGCCAGCAGCTCTGCCGCGGGCTGGGAGCTGTTTTTT
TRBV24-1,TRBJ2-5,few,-,CATSETGRGPETQYF,TGTGCCACCAGTGAAACAGGGAGGGGTCCAGAGACCCAGTACTTC
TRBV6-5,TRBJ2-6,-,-,CASRGGGSGANVLTF,TGTGCCAGCAGGGGGGGTGGCTCTGGGGCCAACGTCCTGACTTTC
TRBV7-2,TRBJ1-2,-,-,CASSLGQVLGYTF,TGTGCCAGCAGCTTAGGTCAGGTGTTGGGCTACACCTTC
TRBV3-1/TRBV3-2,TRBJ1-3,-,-,CASSQDGTTGNTIYF,TGTGCCAGCAGCCAAGACGGGACAACTGGAAACACCATATATTTT
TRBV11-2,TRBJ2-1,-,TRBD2,CASSLMAGGRYEQFF,TGTGCCAGCAGCTTAATGGCGGGGGGGCGATATGAGCAGTTCTTC
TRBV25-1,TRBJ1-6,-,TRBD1,CASRERGTANSPLHF,TGTGCCAGCCGGGAACGCGGGACAGCAAATTCACCCCTCCACTTT
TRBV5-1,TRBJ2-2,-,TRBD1,CASSQWDSANTGELFF,TGCGCCAGCAGCCAGTGGGACAGCGCGAACACCGGGGAGCTGTTTTTT
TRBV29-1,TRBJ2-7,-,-,CSVGGDYEQYF,TGCAGCGTAGGCGGGGACTACGAGCAGTACTTC
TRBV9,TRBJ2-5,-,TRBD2,CASSITTGTSGGLEETQYF,TGTGCCAGCAGCATCACGACCGGGACTAGCGGGGGTCTGGAAGAGACCCAGTACTTC
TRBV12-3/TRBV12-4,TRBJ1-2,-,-,CASSFRNGYTF,TGTGCCAGCAGTTTCAGAAATGGCTACACCTTC
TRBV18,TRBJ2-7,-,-,CASSPNRDEQYF,TGTGCCAGCTCCCCGAACAGGGACGAGCAGTACTTC
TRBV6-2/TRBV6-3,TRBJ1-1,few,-,CASSYGGRTEAFF,TGTGCCAGCAGTTACGGTGGGAGGACTGAAGCTTTCTTT
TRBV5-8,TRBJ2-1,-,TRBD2,CAIEIPGLALNEQFF,TGTGCCATTGAAATACCGGGACTAGCCCTCAATGAGCAGTTCTTC
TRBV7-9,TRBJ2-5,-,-,CASSFRTAEDTQYF,TGTGCCAGCAGCTTCCGGACAGCCGAAGATACCCAGTACTTC
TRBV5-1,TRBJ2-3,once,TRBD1,CASSRGQASTDTQYF,TGCGCCAGCAGCCGTGGACAGGCGAGCACAGATACGCAGTATTTT
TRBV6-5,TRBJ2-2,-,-,CASPDQGSGELFF,TGTGCCAGCCCCGATCAGGGTTCCGGGGAGCTGTTTTTT
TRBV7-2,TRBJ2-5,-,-,CASSSTGGETQYF,TGTGCCAGCAGCTCTACTGGGGGGGAGACCCAGTACTTC
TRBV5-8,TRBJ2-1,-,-,CASSLFSVLEQFF,TGTGCCAGCAGCTTGTTTTCTGTTTTGGAGCAGTTCTTC
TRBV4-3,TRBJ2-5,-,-,CASSQNREETQYF,TGCGCCAGCAGCCAAAACAGGGAAGAGACCCAGTACTTC
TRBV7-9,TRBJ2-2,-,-,CASSLKSVAGELFF,TGTGCCAGCAGCTTAAAATCTGTTGCCGGGGAGCTGTTTTTT
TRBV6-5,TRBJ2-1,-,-,CASSHGTYNEQFF,TGTGCCAGCAGTCACGGGACTTACAATGAGCAGTTCTTC
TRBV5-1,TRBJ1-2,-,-,CASSFGVPYGYTF,TGCGCCAGCAGCTTCGGGGTACCATATGGCTACACCTTC
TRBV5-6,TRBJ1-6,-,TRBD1,CASSLGPATGDNSPLHF,TGTGCCAGCAGCTTGGGGCCCGCGACAGGGGATAATTCACCCCTCCACTTT
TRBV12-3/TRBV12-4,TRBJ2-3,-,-,CASRDIGDTQYF,TGTGCCAGCAGAGACATCGGAGATACGCAGTATTTT
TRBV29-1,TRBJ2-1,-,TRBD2,CSVEVSGGAYNEQFF,TGCAGCGTTGAAGTTAGCGGGGGAGCCTACAATGAGCAGTTCTTC
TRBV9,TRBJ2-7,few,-,CASSVSGNPYEQYF,TGTGCCAGCAGCGTATCAGGCAACCCCTACGAGCAGTACTTC
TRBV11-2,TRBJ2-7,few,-,CASSKRPLQGLTYEQYF,TGTGCCAGCAGCAAGCGACCACTACAGGGTTTAACCTACGAGCAGTACTTC
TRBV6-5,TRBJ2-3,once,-,CASSYSGRADTQYF,TGTGCCAGCAGTTACTCGGGCAGGGCAGATACGCAGTATTTT
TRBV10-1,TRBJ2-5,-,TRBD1,CASSWDRDGETQYF,TGCGCCAGCAGCTGGGACAGGGATGGGGAGACCCAGTACTTC
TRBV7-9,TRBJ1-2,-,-,CASSLSGQTNYGYTF,TGTGCCAGCAGCTTAAGTGGGCAGACGAACTATGGCTACACCTTC
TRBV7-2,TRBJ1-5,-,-,CASSSGGLGQPQHF,TGTGCCAGCAGCTCGGGGGGGCTAGGGCAGCCCCAGCATTTT
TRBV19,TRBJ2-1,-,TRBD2,CASSIRSSGGLGEQFF,TGTGCCAGTAGTATAAGGTCTAGCGGGGGACTCGGTGAGCAGTTCTTC
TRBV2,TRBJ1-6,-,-,CASSDEGVYNSPLHF,TGTGCCAGCAGTGATGAGGGTGTCTATAATTCACCCCTCCACTTT